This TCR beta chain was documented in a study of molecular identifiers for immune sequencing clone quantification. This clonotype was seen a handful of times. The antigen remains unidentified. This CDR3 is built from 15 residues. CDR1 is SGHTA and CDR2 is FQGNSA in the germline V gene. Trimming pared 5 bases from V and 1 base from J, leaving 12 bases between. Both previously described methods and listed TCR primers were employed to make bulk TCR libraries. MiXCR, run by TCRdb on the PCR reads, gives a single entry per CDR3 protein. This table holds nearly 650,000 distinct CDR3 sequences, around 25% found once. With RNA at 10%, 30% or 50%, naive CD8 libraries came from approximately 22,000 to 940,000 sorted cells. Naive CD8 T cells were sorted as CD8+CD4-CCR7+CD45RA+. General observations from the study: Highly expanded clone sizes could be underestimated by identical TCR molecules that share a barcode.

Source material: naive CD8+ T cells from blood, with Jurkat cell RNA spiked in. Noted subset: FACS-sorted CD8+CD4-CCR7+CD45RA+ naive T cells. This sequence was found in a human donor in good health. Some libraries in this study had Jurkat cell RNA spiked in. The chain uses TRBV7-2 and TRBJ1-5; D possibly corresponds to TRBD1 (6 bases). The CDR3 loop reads CASSIGGESNQPQHF. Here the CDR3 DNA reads TGTGCCAGCAGCATAGGGGGAGAAAGCAATCAGCCCCAGCATTTT.